This T cell receptor (beta chain) was documented in a study of T cell responses to AZD1222 COVID-19 vaccine. Overall study findings and caveats: Reportedly, nearly half of unique spike TCRs recognized epitopes outside B.1.351/B.1.1.7 mutations. Donors were mostly white British, more females; clonal diversity possibly underestimated. Sampled repertoires all dated from after the peak T cell response. Among vaccine-associated CD4 TCRs, coverage spanned spike, with dominance at 160-218 and 743-854.

To note about this clone: Its antigen is currently unknown.

Germline loops: CDR1 SGHTA, CDR2 FQGTGA. Trimming left V 2 bases short and J 4 bases short, with 9 bases between. The length of the CDR3 is 13 residues. Sequencing was performed with immunoSEQ multiplex PCR; in TCRdb, only in-frame clones are kept and a portion is missing. The sample comprises about 120,000 clones, about 89% of which are singletons, and approximately 5.1% rests with the top ten. The starting material was peripheral blood, obtained on day 0 of AZD1222 vaccination. The chain recombines TRBV7-3 with TRBJ2-7; D is possibly TRBD1 (5 bases). The clonotype comes from an adult in good health. CDR3 sequence reads: CASSLSQAYEQYF. CDR3 nucleotide sequence: TGTGCCAGCAGCTTATCACAGGCATACGAGCAGTACTTC.